This entry lists 14 T cell receptor beta chains sequenced from one sample in a study of shared clonotypes between healthy human individuals (dated by TCRdb to the early 2020s). Library construction relied on the immunoSEQ multiplex PCR assay. The immuneACCESS repertoire file appears here via TCRdb, limited to in-frame rearrangements. These files lack a portion of the clones; in checked studies, under half of the deficit traces to unresolved V genes, and the cause of the others is not known. The sample includes a few million clones, with 80% to 95% observed a single time. Roughly 1.7% of the sample is taken by the ten largest. CD8 naive samples consisted of CD45RO-negative cells that were positively selected for CCR7, yielding a CD45RA+CCR7+ population without TemRA cells. Sequenced material: naive CD8+ T cells from PBMCs. In light of the paper, this sample's cell subset or site label describes: CD45RA+CCR7+. The receptors shown here come from a man between 18 and 29 years old in good health. Some clones in this sample may be carry-over from other donors' samples.

Comments on this clone: The conserved phenylalanine or tryptophan normally closing the CDR3 is absent here, so this likely arose from a read error. No DNA is shown, since the ends of the CDR3 on it are uncertain; the CDR3 is the one TCRdb lists. The rearrangement joins TRBV2 to TRBJ2-7; the table gives TRBD2 as D, unverified against the DNA. The CDR3 spans 12 amino acids, including both terminal residues. Germline V gene data show CDR1 as SNHLY and CDR2 as FYNNEI. CDR3 sequence: CASESGRAILNL.

The chain is built from TRBV7-9 and TRBJ2-7; TRBD1 matches 7 bases. Germline V gene lookup returns CDR1 SEHNR and CDR2 FQNEAQ (reference sequence). There are 15 residues in the CDR3. With V trimmed by 3 bases and J by 3 bases, 8 bases remained unmatched. The CDR3, as DNA: TGTGCCAGCAGCTTCGGGGCAGGGGGATTCTACGAGCAGTACTTC. Its protein is CASSFGAGGFYEQYF. Supplemented by reference TRBV7-9 and TRBJ2-7, the full variable domain reads DTGVSQNPRHKITKRGQNVTFRCDPISEHNRLYWYRQTLGQGPEFLTYFQNEAQLEKSRLLSDRFSAERPKGSFSTLEIQRTEQGDSAMYLCASSFGAGGFYEQYFGPGTRLTVT.

The V call is TRBV5-4, the J call TRBJ2-2; TRBD1 agrees at 10 bases. Germline values: CDR1 SGHNT, CDR2 YYREEE (reference sequence). Unmatched junction bases numbered 6, after V lost 3 bases and J lost 4 bases. The CDR3 has 16 amino acids. CDR3 DNA: TGTGCCAGCAGCTCCTTGACAGGGGGCGTCACCGGGGAGCTGTTTTTT. This codes for CASSSLTGGVTGELFF.

The chain uses TRBV7-3 and TRBJ2-3, with a weak D call TRBD1 (5 bases). The CDR3 is 14 residues long. V lost 5 bases to trimming and J lost 5 bases, with 14 bases between them. CDR1 SGHTA and CDR2 FQGTGA come from the germline V gene. For the CDR3, the DNA is TGTGCCAGCAGCCCCCAGGGCAGACTAGATACGCAGTATTTT. As protein: CASSPQGRLDTQYF.

This clone has a single count. The chain couples TRBV27 to TRBJ2-3; D remains unclear. The CDR3 extends over 15 amino acids. Trimming removed 5 bases from V and 2 bases from J, with 14 bases in between. Germline V gene sequence: CDR1 MNHEY, CDR2 SMNVEV (reference sequence). The CDR3 loop is CASSLRTAFTDTQYF. The CDR3 DNA reads as TGTGCCAGCAGTCTCAGGACGGCTTTCACAGATACGCAGTATTTT.

The chain carries TRBV28 and TRBJ2-3, with 8 nucleotides matching TRBD1. This CDR3 spans 15 amino acids. Germline V gives CDR1 MDHEN, CDR2 SYDVKM. V lost 2 bases, J lost 6 bases, and 7 bases stayed unmatched. The CDR3 DNA sequence: TGTGCCAGCAGTTTAGAGGACAGGGAGAGGGATACGCAGTATTTT. This gives the protein CASSLEDRERDTQYF.

The chain couples TRBV5-1 to TRBJ2-7; TRBD2 agrees at 8 bases. The length of the CDR3 is 15 residues. Germline V gene sequence: CDR1 SGHRS, CDR2 YFSETQ. Trimming took 1 base from V and 2 from J; bases not matched to a gene: 5. The CDR3 reads CASSLTREGTYEQYF. CDR3 nucleotides: TGCGCCAGCAGCTTGACACGGGAGGGAACCTACGAGCAGTACTTC.

This chain connects TRBV19 to TRBJ2-2; the D is unclear. Germline CDR1 LNHDA, CDR2 SQIVND (reference sequence). The CDR3 is made up of 14 amino acids. V gave up 6 bases and J gave up 0 bases, with 8 bases separating them. The CDR3 is CASRPLTNTGELFF. CDR3 sequence (DNA): TGTGCCAGTAGACCGCTAACGAACACCGGGGAGCTGTTTTTT.

The CDR3 region is CASRQGDWNTEAFF. In nucleotides, the CDR3 is TGTGCCAGCCGGCAGGGGGATTGGAACACTGAAGCTTTCTTT. The rearrangement links TRBV7-9 to TRBJ1-1, with TRBD1 identical over 7 bases. The trim removed 8 bases at V and 1 base at J, leaving 7 bases unmatched. CDR3 length equals 14 residues. Germline CDR1 reads SEHNR; CDR2 reads FQNEAQ (reference sequence).

The chain recombines TRBV30 with TRBJ2-2; the D is unclear. The germline CDR1 and CDR2 sequences are GTSNPN and SVGIG (reference sequence). This CDR3 is 14 amino acids long. Trimming pared 6 bases from V and 2 bases from J, leaving 13 bases between. The CDR3 DNA is TGTGCCTGTCCTACGGAGTACAACACCGGGGAGCTGTTTTTT. As protein: CACPTEYNTGELFF.

The chain uses TRBV4-3 and TRBJ2-4; tentative D call: TRBD2 (5 bases). CDR1 LGHNA and CDR2 YSLEER come from the germline V gene. CDR3 length: 17 amino acids. With 0 bases removed from V and 0 bases from J, the gap between germline ends came to 12 bases. CDR3 amino acids: CASSQDGVGLAKNIQYF. CDR3 sequence (DNA): TGCGCCAGCAGCCAAGATGGTGTTGGACTAGCCAAAAACATTCAGTACTTC.

This chain uses TRBV5-4 with TRBJ2-7, with 14 bases lining up with TRBD2. This CDR3 contains 16 residues. V shed 0 bases, J shed 5 bases, and the junction held 4 bases outside the gene matches. CDR1 SGHNT and CDR2 YYREEE come from the germline V gene (reference sequence). This CDR3 is CASSLGTGLAGDEQYF. The DNA for the CDR3 is TGTGCCAGCAGCTTGGGAACGGGACTAGCGGGGGACGAGCAGTACTTC.

This clone was observed once. This chain joins TRBV6-4 and TRBJ2-3, with 9 bases fitting TRBD2. The trim removed 8 bases at V and 4 bases at J, leaving 13 bases unmatched. The CDR3 loop spans 16 amino acids. In germline, CDR1 is MRHNA, CDR2 SNTAGT. CDR3 DNA: TGTGCCAGCGACCGGGGGACTAGCCGACTCGCAGATACGCAGTATTTT. Its protein is CASDRGTSRLADTQYF.

V is TRBV18 and J is TRBJ2-1, with D unclear. Deletions cut 0 bases from V and 0 bases from J, with 12 bases between. The CDR3 consists of 17 residues. The germline CDR1 and CDR2 sequences are KGHSH and LQKENI. This chain's CDR3 is CASSPPALVSSYNEQFF. The CDR3 region has the DNA TGTGCCAGCTCACCACCAGCGCTCGTAAGCTCCTACAATGAGCAGTTCTTC. The whole variable domain, remainder taken from reference TRBV18 and TRBJ2-1, is NAGVMQNPRHLVRRRGQEARLRCSPMKGHSHVYWYRQLPEEGLKFMVYLQKENIIDESGMPKERFSAEFPKEGPSILRIQQVVRGDSAAYFCASSPPALVSSYNEQFFGPGTRLTVL.